A single sample gave rise to the 17 T cell receptor beta chains below, sequenced in a study of T cells in Graves' hyperthyroidism and ophthalmopathy. Template material for amplifying TCR beta CDR3 regions consisted of RNA transcripts. The HTBI primer set was used in a first-round RT-PCR of the TCR CDR3. TCRdb called the multiplex PCR reads again in MiXCR, with one record for every CDR3 protein. Of fewer than 450,000 distinct CDR3 sequences detected, over 13% appear once; the ten largest clones hold under 30%. Material: blood. Receptor source: a man aged 50 to 60 with Graves' ophthalmopathy.

Ten or more counts support this clonotype. The chain combines TRBV7-8 with TRBJ1-4, with D perhaps TRBD1 (5 bases). Per the germline V gene, CDR1 is SGHVS and CDR2 is FQNEAQ. The V end lost 5 bases, the J end lost 1 base, and 14 bases lay between the germline ends. The CDR3 is made up of 16 amino acids. The CDR3 DNA sequence: TGTGCCAGCAGCCGACGACAGCACCAAACTAATGAAAAACTGTTTTTT. Translation gives CASSRRQHQTNEKLFF.

This clonotype came up a few times. The CDR3 region is CASSQLAGGPGEQYF. The DNA of the CDR3 is TGCGCCAGCAGCCAGCTAGCGGGAGGGCCGGGGGAGCAGTACTTC. J is TRBJ2-7 and V is TRBV4-1; 12 bases fit TRBD2. CDR1 is MGHRA, CDR2 YSYEKL, per germline. Trimming took 3 bases from V and 7 from J; bases not matched to a gene: 7. The CDR3 extends over 15 amino acids.

This clonotype was observed a handful of times. The V call is TRBV6-1, the J call TRBJ1-3; tentatively, D is TRBD1 (6 bases). CDR3 length: 20 amino acids. Trimming removed 5 bases at V and 0 bases at J, with 26 bases between. The V gene's germline CDR1 is MNHNS and CDR2 SASEGT. This CDR3 reads CASSSAEGGLLSRSGNTIYF. In DNA, the CDR3 is TGTGCCAGCAGTTCCGCCGAGGGGGGCCTACTCTCCCGCTCTGGAAACACCATATATTTT.

The J gene is TRBJ1-5, the V gene TRBV6-1; 7 nucleotides align to TRBD1. Germline assignment: CDR1 MNHNS and CDR2 SASEGT. With 6 bases clipped from V and 0 bases from J, the junction kept 8 bases outside the gene matches. The CDR3 length is 16 residues. CDR3 DNA sequence: TGTGCCAGCAGAAAGGGACAGACCGATAGCAATCAGCCCCAGCATTTT. It yields the protein CASRKGQTDSNQPQHF.

The sample holds many counts of this clonotype. The chain combines TRBV10-2 with TRBJ1-1; D possibly corresponds to TRBD1 (6 bases). The CDR3 contains 14 residues. V dropped 4 bases and J dropped 1 base, with 10 bases sitting between them. In germline, CDR1 is WSHSY, CDR2 SAAADI. The CDR3 sequence: CASSVRGENTEAFF. DNA of the CDR3: TGCGCCAGCAGTGTAAGGGGGGAGAACACTGAAGCTTTCTTT.

Ten or more counts support this clonotype. CDR3 in DNA: TGTGCCAGCAGTTTGGCCGGGGCCTCTGGGGCCAACGTCCTGACTTTC. It translates to CASSLAGASGANVLTF. The J gene is TRBJ2-6, the V gene TRBV12-3 or TRBV12-4; either TRBD1 or TRBD2 may fit D (5 bases each). The CDR3 runs 16 residues. Trimming shortened V by 3 bases and J by 0 bases, and 9 bases separated the two germline ends.

This clonotype was picked up many times. V usage is TRBV6-5 and J usage is TRBJ2-7; no firm D call. The germline V gene encodes CDR1 MNHEY and CDR2 SVGAGI. Trimming pared 0 bases from V and 0 bases from J, leaving 12 bases between. The length of the CDR3 is 16 residues. The DNA of the CDR3 is TGTGCCAGCAGTTACTCGAGTCCCGGAGACTCCTACGAGCAGTACTTC. Amino acids: CASSYSSPGDSYEQYF.

This chain uses TRBV2 with TRBJ2-2, with 12 bases that match TRBD2. Germline CDR1 and CDR2: SNHLY and FYNNEI. Trimming at V came to 6 bases and at J to 4 bases, leaving 3 bases not matched to a gene. This CDR3 is 15 amino acids long. CDR3 bases: TGTGCCAGCAGAAGACTAGCGGGAGTCACCGGGGAGCTGTTTTTT. Protein: CASRRLAGVTGELFF.

This clonotype occurred many times. This sequence joins TRBV12-3 or TRBV12-4 and TRBJ2-2, with a tentative D call TRBD2 (6 bases). V shed 3 bases and J shed 4 bases, with 9 bases lying between them. The CDR3 length is 14 residues. DNA of the CDR3: TGTGCCAGCAGTTTGCGGGGCGGCACCGGGGAGCTGTTTTTT. This encodes CASSLRGGTGELFF.

This clonotype was detected ten times or more. The CDR3 loop reads CASGLWFPGQGRHEQYF. As DNA, the CDR3 is TGTGCTAGTGGTTTGTGGTTCCCGGGACAGGGTCGACACGAGCAGTACTTC. The V gene is TRBV12-5, the J gene TRBJ2-7; 9 bases align to TRBD1. The CDR3 extends over 17 amino acids. V dropped 2 bases and J dropped 5; count of bases not matched to a gene: 13. CDR1 LGHNT and CDR2 FRNRAP come from the germline V gene.

This clonotype came up many times. The chain employs TRBV18 and TRBJ1-2; D may be TRBD1 (5 bases). Germline assignment: CDR1 KGHSH and CDR2 LQKENI. Deletions cut 8 bases from V and 4 bases from J, with 14 bases between. The CDR3 extends over 13 amino acids. CDR3 in DNA: TGTGCCAGCCCCGATGGGGCAGTCTATGGCTACACCTTC. Translated, it gives CASPDGAVYGYTF.

This clonotype was observed a few times. The V call is TRBV9, the J call TRBJ2-1, with TRBD2 as a possible D gene (5 bases). Germline V gives CDR1 SGDLS, CDR2 YYNGEE. Trimming cost V 2 bases and J 12 bases, with 21 bases left between them. This CDR3 region has 15 residues. CDR3 residues: CASSVGVFAGLGQFF. DNA of the CDR3: TGTGCCAGCAGCGTGGGAGTATTTGCTGGTCTTGGGCAGTTCTTC.

V gene TRBV29-1 combines with J gene TRBJ2-7; D unresolved. V dropped 4 bases and J dropped 0 bases, with 7 bases sitting between them. CDR3 size: 12 residues. The germline gives CDR1 SQVTM, CDR2 ANQGSEA. CDR3 sequence reads: CSVGRSSYEQYF. The CDR3 DNA is TGCAGCGTTGGACGGAGCTCCTACGAGCAGTACTTC.

This clonotype was picked up many times. CDR3 bases: TGTGCCAGCAAGGGGGAGGACTCCTACGAGCAGTACTTC. This sequence encodes CASKGEDSYEQYF. V gene TRBV28 combines with J gene TRBJ2-7; either TRBD1 or TRBD2 may supply D (6 bases each). CDR3 length: 13 residues. The V end lost 7 bases, the J end lost 0 bases, and 10 bases lay between the germline ends. CDR1 and CDR2 (germline): MDHEN, SYDVKM.

This clonotype was picked up one time. The V gene is TRBV10-3, the J gene TRBJ2-1, with TRBD2 matching 7 bases. Trimming removed 3 bases from V and 5 bases from J; junction bases left unmatched: 7. CDR1 and CDR2 from the germline V gene are ENHRY and SYGVKD. This CDR3 is 15 amino acids long. The CDR3 region has the DNA TGTGCCATCAGTGAAGGTAGGGGAGGGGACAATGAGCAGTTCTTC. It is translated as CAISEGRGGDNEQFF.

The V call is TRBV9, the J call TRBJ2-1; TRBD2 aligns across 7 bases. The CDR3 covers 15 residues. Trimming took 4 bases from V and 3 from J; bases not matched to a gene: 7. The germline gives CDR1 SGDLS, CDR2 YYNGEE. Here the CDR3 reads CASSPQSGDYNEQFF. The CDR3, as DNA: TGTGCCAGCAGCCCACAGAGCGGGGACTACAATGAGCAGTTCTTC.

DNA for the CDR3: TGTGCCAGCAGCGCCCGAGGAGAGCGGGACTACAATGAGCAGTTCTTC. This codes for CASSARGERDYNEQFF. The chain is built from TRBV9 and TRBJ2-1, with TRBD2 matching 7 bases. Germline-derived CDR1 and CDR2 are SGDLS and YYNGEE. The CDR3 has 16 amino acids. The V segment lost 3 bases and the J segment 3 bases; nucleotides outside the gene matches: 9.